The present T cell receptor (beta chain) was sequenced within a study of blood T cell repertoires in COVID-19. The overall study: COVID-19 samples from acute and convalescent phases originated in the United States, Italy and Spain. Sample material is recorded as cDNA or gDNA derived from T cells, B-cell-depleted T cells, or PBMCs.

This clone appeared once. Original processing notes: Estimated nucleated cell counts came from reference gene primer amplification. The data were produced by immunoSEQ multiplex PCR, yet TCRdb's version contains in-frame clones alone and is incomplete. V and J calls plus clone size are reproduced from that table; the DNA served to infer D and trimming. The sample has about 75,000 clones; about 87% are singletons. The length of the CDR3 is 18 residues. V shed 4 bases, J shed 4 bases, and the junction held 15 bases outside the gene matches. The germline CDR1 and CDR2 sequences are MGHRA and YSYEKL. The receptor was derived from a human donor in a cohort sampled during active COVID-19. The sequencing input was peripheral blood. This rearrangement joins TRBV4-1 to TRBJ1-2, with TRBD1 matching 10 bases. The CDR3 sequence: CASSLRPGQGENFYGYTF. CDR3 sequence (DNA): TGCGCCAGCAGCCTACGGCCCGGACAGGGGGAGAATTTCTATGGCTACACCTTC.